Shown below are 28 T cell receptor beta chains from a single sample sequenced in a study of blood T cell repertoires in COVID-19. Here immunoSEQ multiplex PCR was the method, and the copy in TCRdb shows in-frame clones only, minus some. Of hundreds of thousands of clones listed, about nine tenths are singletons. Sequencing was done on a sample of peripheral blood. The receptors here all came from a young woman with COVID-19, enrolled during active disease.

The chain is built from TRBV7-8 and TRBJ1-1; D gene unclear. The germline gives CDR1 SGHVS, CDR2 FQNEAQ. The CDR3 runs to 15 residues. V was shortened by 1 base and J by 2 bases, with 11 bases between the two germline ends. CDR3: CASSLGLRGNTEAFF. CDR3 sequence (DNA): TGTGCCAGCAGCTTAGGATTGCGGGGAAACACTGAAGCTTTCTTT.

This clone was recorded a few times. V is TRBV9 and J is TRBJ2-2; D uncertain. The CDR3 runs to 15 residues. Trimming took 1 base from V and 0 from J, leaving 7 bases between them. Germline loops: CDR1 SGDLS, CDR2 YYNGEE. This chain's CDR3 is CASSVIEPNTGELFF. The CDR3 DNA follows: TGTGCCAGCAGCGTAATTGAGCCGAACACCGGGGAGCTGTTTTTT.

This sequence joins TRBV28 and TRBJ2-7; 7 nucleotides agree with TRBD1. J was trimmed by 3 bases and V by 4 bases; bases with no gene match: 21. CDR3 length equals 19 residues. Looked up from germline, CDR1 is MDHEN and CDR2 is SYDVKM. CDR3: CASSSTRPQGKGALYEQYF. Here the CDR3 DNA reads TGTGCCAGCAGTTCGACCCGACCTCAGGGAAAGGGGGCCCTCTACGAGCAGTACTTC.

The CDR3 DNA is TGTGCCAGCAGCTACGGACTAGCGGGGGGTTACGAGCAGTACTTC. Its translation: CASSYGLAGGYEQYF. The chain couples TRBV7-6 to TRBJ2-7; 14 bases map to TRBD2. This CDR3 is built from 15 residues. From germline, CDR1 is SGHVS and CDR2 FNYEAQ. Germline trimming cut 4 bases from V and 4 bases from J; bases unmatched to any gene: 3.

The chain links TRBV7-9 to TRBJ1-1; 8 bases match TRBD1. The J segment lost 6 bases and the V segment lost 3 bases, leaving 18 bases of the junction unmatched. CDR1 and CDR2 from the germline V gene are SEHNR and FQNEAQ (reference sequence). CDR3 length: 18 amino acids. The CDR3 region is CASSFQGFRDRKRSEAFF. As DNA, the CDR3 is TGTGCCAGCAGCTTTCAGGGCTTCAGGGACAGGAAGCGTTCTGAAGCTTTCTTT. The complete variable domain, with remaining parts taken from reference TRBV7-9 and TRBJ1-1, reads DTGVSQNPRHKITKRGQNVTFRCDPISEHNRLYWYRQTLGQGPEFLTYFQNEAQLEKSRLLSDRFSAERPKGSFSTLEIQRTEQGDSAMYLCASSFQGFRDRKRSEAFFGQGTRLTVV.

This chain connects TRBV29-1 to TRBJ2-2, with 7 bases that match TRBD1. The CDR3 consists of 14 residues. The ends lost 4 bases at V and 6 bases at J; junction bases unmatched: 8. Germline V CDR1 and CDR2: SQVTM, ANQGSEA. DNA of the CDR3: TGCAGCGTTGGGCACCACACAGGGGCCGGGGAGCTGTTTTTT. Protein: CSVGHHTGAGELFF.

The chain links TRBV7-2 to TRBJ1-4; 7 bases line up with TRBD1. This CDR3 is built from 18 residues. Trimming at V came to 3 bases and at J to 7 bases, leaving 17 bases not matched to a gene. In germline, CDR1 is SGHTA, CDR2 FQGNSA. The CDR3 DNA reads TGTGCCAGCAGCTTGACAGGGTTCTCCCTGTGGACGGTTGAAAAACTGTTTTTT. Translated: CASSLTGFSLWTVEKLFF.

This chain connects TRBV2 to TRBJ2-4; D unresolved. The V gene lost 7 bases and the J gene lost 0 bases, with 7 bases spanning the gap. The CDR3 totals 13 residues. The V gene's germline CDR1 is SNHLY and CDR2 FYNNEI. This chain's CDR3 is CASMSLAKNIQYF. The DNA of the CDR3 is TGTGCCAGCATGAGTCTAGCCAAAAACATTCAGTACTTC.

The chain links TRBV7-9 to TRBJ1-1, with D maybe TRBD1 (5 bases). Trimming left V 0 bases short and J 5 bases short, with 13 bases between. Germline CDR1 is SEHNR and CDR2 is FQNEAQ (reference sequence). This CDR3 spans 15 amino acids. Written as DNA, the CDR3 is TGTGCCAGCAGCTTAGCGCCAGGGAGGATGACTGAAGCTTTCTTT. Protein sequence: CASSLAPGRMTEAFF.

V is TRBV2 and J is TRBJ2-4; possibly TRBD2 for D (7 bases). With 8 bases removed from V and 0 bases from J, the gap between germline ends came to 14 bases. This CDR3 has 15 residues. In germline, CDR1 is SNHLY, CDR2 FYNNEI. CDR3 bases: TGTGCCAGCCGCGGGGGCTGGGTAGCCAAAAACATTCAGTACTTC. Protein: CASRGGWVAKNIQYF.

V and J are TRBV18 and TRBJ1-5, with D perhaps matching TRBD1 (5 bases). Germline CDR1 and CDR2: KGHSH and LQKENI. Trimming left V 6 bases short and J 0 bases short, with 9 bases between. CDR3 length: 14 amino acids. CDR3 DNA sequence: TGTGCCAGCTCCAGACAGCATAGCAATCAGCCCCAGCATTTT. It yields the protein CASSRQHSNQPQHF.

The rearrangement joins TRBV7-9 to TRBJ2-3, with 7 nucleotides matching TRBD1. Trimming at V came to 10 bases and at J to 0 bases, leaving 4 bases not matched to a gene. The germline gives CDR1 SEHNR, CDR2 FQNEAQ (reference sequence). This CDR3 contains 13 residues. CDR3 sequence reads: CAIDRESTDTQYF. The CDR3 bases are TGTGCCATTGACAGGGAAAGCACAGATACGCAGTATTTT.

The genes are TRBV9 and TRBJ2-5, with 15 bases that match TRBD2. Germline V CDR1 and CDR2: SGDLS, YYNGEE. V trimming: 4 bases; J trimming: 4 bases; junction bases outside the gene matches: 5. The CDR3 is made up of 16 amino acids. CDR3 sequence (DNA): TGTGCCAGCAGCCCCCGGGGACTAGCGGGGGGAGAGACCCAGTACTTC. Residues: CASSPRGLAGGETQYF.

The V call is TRBV10-2, the J call TRBJ2-7; 9 bases align to TRBD2. J was trimmed by 6 bases and V by 2 bases; bases with no gene match: 5. Germline V lookup: CDR1 WSHSY, CDR2 SAAADI. CDR3 size: 14 residues. This CDR3 is CASSEGLARSEQYF. CDR3 nucleotide sequence: TGCGCCAGCAGTGAGGGACTAGCGCGGAGCGAGCAGTACTTC.

This clone occurred many times. V is TRBV19 and J is TRBJ1-2; TRBD1 matches 7 bases. The CDR3 extends over 13 amino acids. Looked up from germline, CDR1 is LNHDA and CDR2 is SQIVND (reference sequence). V was pared by 1 base and J by 8 bases, with 4 bases of the junction left unmatched. This CDR3 reads CASSIGQGDGYTF. CDR3 nucleotides: TGTGCCAGTAGTATAGGACAGGGCGACGGCTACACCTTC. The whole variable domain, filled in from reference TRBV19 and TRBJ1-2, reads DGGITQSPKYLFRKEGQNVTLSCEQNLNHDAMYWYRQDPGQGLRLIYYSQIVNDFQKGDIAEGYSVSREKKESFPLTVTSAQKNPTAFYLCASSIGQGDGYTFGSGTRLTVV.

The chain uses TRBV29-1 and TRBJ2-7; maybe TRBD2 (5 bases). V dropped 3 bases and J dropped 2 bases, with 8 bases sitting between them. The germline gives CDR1 SQVTM, CDR2 ANQGSEA. The length of the CDR3 is 12 residues. CDR3 sequence: CSVDPGTYEQYF. DNA of the CDR3: TGCAGCGTTGACCCCGGGACCTACGAGCAGTACTTC.

The chain carries TRBV5-6 and TRBJ1-6, with D hard to call. V lost 4 bases and J 6 bases, leaving 17 bases between the germline ends. Germline CDR1 SGHDT, CDR2 YYEEEE. The CDR3 contains 16 residues. The CDR3 sequence: CASSAYNYAVNSPLHF. Here the CDR3 DNA reads TGTGCCAGCAGCGCCTACAATTATGCGGTTAATTCACCCCTCCACTTT.

The chain couples TRBV11-2 to TRBJ1-4; D gene ambiguous. The germline CDR1 and CDR2 sequences are SGHAT and FQNNGV. V dropped 3 bases and J dropped 3 bases, with 8 bases sitting between them. The CDR3 has 14 amino acids. CDR3 DNA: TGTGCCAGCAGCTTTATGGGAGCTAATGAAAAACTGTTTTTT. Protein: CASSFMGANEKLFF.

This clone has a handful of counts. This chain connects TRBV19 to TRBJ1-4, with 8 bases lining up with TRBD1. The ends lost 0 bases at V and 7 bases at J; junction bases unmatched: 7. The germline V gene encodes CDR1 LNHDA and CDR2 SQIVND (reference sequence). The CDR3 is 16 amino acids. CDR3 nucleotide sequence: TGTGCCAGTAGTATAGACTTAGGACAGGGAAGTGAAAAACTGTTTTTT. It yields the protein CASSIDLGQGSEKLFF. The full variable domain, with the rest looked up from reference TRBV19 and TRBJ1-4, is DGGITQSPKYLFRKEGQNVTLSCEQNLNHDAMYWYRQDPGQGLRLIYYSQIVNDFQKGDIAEGYSVSREKKESFPLTVTSAQKNPTAFYLCASSIDLGQGSEKLFFGSGTQLSVL.

Remarks on this clone: The sample holds other DNA sequences that translate to the same CDR3. The chain carries TRBV12-3 or TRBV12-4 and TRBJ2-2, with D uncertain. This CDR3 region has 12 residues. V lost 6 bases and J 3 bases, leaving 5 bases between the germline ends. CDR3 protein: CASSPYTGELFF. The CDR3 region has the DNA TGTGCCAGCAGCCCTTACACCGGGGAGCTGTTTTTT.

The gene calls are TRBV14 and TRBJ1-2; 8 positions match TRBD1. From germline, CDR1 is SGHDN and CDR2 FVKESK. The V gene end was trimmed by 5 bases and the J gene end by 0 bases; junction bases not matched to a gene: 8. This CDR3 spans 16 amino acids. The CDR3 bases are TGTGCCAGCAGCAGACAGGGGCCAAGGACTAACTATGGCTACACCTTC. The encoded protein is CASSRQGPRTNYGYTF. Using reference TRBV14 and TRBJ1-2 for the parts outside the CDR3, the full variable domain is EAGVTQFPSHSVIEKGQTVTLRCDPISGHDNLYWYRRVMGKEIKFLLHFVKESKQDESGMPNNRFLAERTGGTYSTLKVQPAELEDSGVYFCASSRQGPRTNYGYTFGSGTRLTVV.

The V call is TRBV5-6, the J call TRBJ2-7; the D gene is possibly TRBD2 (5 bases). The CDR3 is 11 amino acids. The germline V gene encodes CDR1 SGHDT and CDR2 YYEEEE. Trimming pared 4 bases from V and 3 bases from J, leaving 5 bases between. The CDR3 protein is CASSDYYEQYF. The CDR3, as DNA: TGTGCCAGCAGCGACTACTACGAGCAGTACTTC.

J is TRBJ2-7 and V is TRBV27; 8 nucleotides match TRBD2. Trimming at V came to 6 bases and at J to 4 bases, leaving 5 bases not matched to a gene. CDR3 length: 13 residues. Germline values: CDR1 MNHEY, CDR2 SMNVEV (reference sequence). The CDR3 sequence is CASRISGAYEQYF. The CDR3 coding sequence is TGTGCCAGCAGAATTAGCGGGGCTTACGAGCAGTACTTC.

V and J are TRBV6-5 and TRBJ1-1, with D hard to call. Deletions cut 5 bases from V and 4 bases from J, with 5 bases between. In germline, CDR1 is MNHEY, CDR2 SVGAGI. The CDR3 loop spans 11 amino acids. CDR3 loop: CASSTRTEAFF. Here the CDR3 DNA reads TGTGCCAGCAGTACACGCACTGAAGCTTTCTTT.

V and J are TRBV30 and TRBJ1-2; tentative D call: TRBD1 (5 bases). CDR1 and CDR2 (germline): GTSNPN, SVGIG (reference sequence). The V end lost 0 bases, the J end lost 5 bases, and 10 bases lay between the germline ends. The CDR3 runs to 13 residues. The CDR3 sequence is CAWSVGADYGYTF. In DNA form, the CDR3 reads TGTGCCTGGAGTGTAGGGGCAGATTATGGCTACACCTTC.

The chain uses TRBV2 and TRBJ1-6; D gene uncertain. The V gene lost 6 bases and the J gene lost 7 bases, with 10 bases spanning the gap. Germline V gene lookup returns CDR1 SNHLY and CDR2 FYNNEI. The CDR3 covers 13 residues. The DNA for the CDR3 is TGTGCCAGCAGCCAGGTCAGCAATTCACCCCTCCACTTT. Translating it yields CASSQVSNSPLHF. Using reference TRBV2 and TRBJ1-6 for the parts outside the CDR3, the full variable domain is EPEVTQTPSHQVTQMGQEVILRCVPISNHLYFYWYRQILGQKVEFLVSFYNNEISEKSEIFDDQFSVERPDGSNFTLKIRSTKLEDSAMYFCASSQVSNSPLHFGNGTRLTVT.

The J gene is TRBJ1-1, the V gene TRBV27, with D hard to call. The V end lost 4 bases, the J end lost 4 bases, and 13 bases lay between the germline ends. This CDR3 is built from 14 residues. CDR1 and CDR2 from the germline V gene are MNHEY and SMNVEV (reference sequence). The chain's CDR3 is CASSSGRRGTEAFF. In DNA form, the CDR3 reads TGTGCCAGCAGTTCCGGTCGACGGGGCACTGAAGCTTTCTTT.

The J gene is TRBJ2-1, the V gene TRBV29-1; 7 bases are shared with TRBD2. Germline values: CDR1 SQVTM, CDR2 ANQGSEA. V lost 5 bases and J lost 5; bases outside the gene matches: 9. This CDR3 contains 14 residues. The CDR3 DNA is TGCAGCGTTATCCTAGCGGCCGGGGACAATGAGCAGTTCTTC. This encodes CSVILAAGDNEQFF.